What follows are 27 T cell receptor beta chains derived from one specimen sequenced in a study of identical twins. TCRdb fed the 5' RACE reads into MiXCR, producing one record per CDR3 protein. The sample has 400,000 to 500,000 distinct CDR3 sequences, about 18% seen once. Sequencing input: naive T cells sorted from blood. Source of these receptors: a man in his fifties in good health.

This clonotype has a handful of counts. DNA for the CDR3: TGTGCCAGCTCGGACGGGAATTCACCCCTCCACTTT. As protein: CASSDGNSPLHF. This rearrangement joins TRBV18 to TRBJ1-6; D is unclear. V dropped 6 bases and J dropped 7 bases, with 7 bases sitting between them. The CDR3 consists of 12 residues. The germline CDR1 and CDR2 sequences are KGHSH and LQKENI.

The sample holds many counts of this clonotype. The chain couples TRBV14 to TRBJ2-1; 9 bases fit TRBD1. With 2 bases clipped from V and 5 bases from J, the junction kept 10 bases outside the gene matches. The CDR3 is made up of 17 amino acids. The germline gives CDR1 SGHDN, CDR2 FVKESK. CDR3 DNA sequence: TGTGCCAGCAGCCAAAACAGGGGGCTATTCTCGGACAATGAGCAGTTCTTC. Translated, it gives CASSQNRGLFSDNEQFF.

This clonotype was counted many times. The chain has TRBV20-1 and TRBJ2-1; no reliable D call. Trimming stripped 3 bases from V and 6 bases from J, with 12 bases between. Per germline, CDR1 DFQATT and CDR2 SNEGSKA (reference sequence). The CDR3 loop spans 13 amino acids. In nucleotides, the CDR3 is TGCAGTGCTAGGCCCGTGGTCGCCAATGAGCAGTTCTTC. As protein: CSARPVVANEQFF.

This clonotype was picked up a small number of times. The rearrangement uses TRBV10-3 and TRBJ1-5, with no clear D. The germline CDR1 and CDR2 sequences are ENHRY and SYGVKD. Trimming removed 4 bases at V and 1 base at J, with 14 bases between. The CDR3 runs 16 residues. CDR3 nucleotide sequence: TGTGCCATCAGTGCCAACCCGGGAATCAGCAATCAGCCCCAGCATTTT. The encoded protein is CAISANPGISNQPQHF.

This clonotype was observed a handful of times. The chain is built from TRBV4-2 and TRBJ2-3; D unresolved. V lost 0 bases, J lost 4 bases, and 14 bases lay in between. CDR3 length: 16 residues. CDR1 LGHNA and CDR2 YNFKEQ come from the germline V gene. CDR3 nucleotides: TGTGCCAGCAGCCAAGATAGATTCCTTCTCGCAGATACGCAGTATTTT. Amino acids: CASSQDRFLLADTQYF.

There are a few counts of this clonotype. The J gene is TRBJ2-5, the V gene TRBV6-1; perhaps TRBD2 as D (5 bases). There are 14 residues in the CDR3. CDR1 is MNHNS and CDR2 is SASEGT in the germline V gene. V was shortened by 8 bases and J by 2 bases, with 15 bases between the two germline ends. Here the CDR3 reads CASRMSGSQETQYF. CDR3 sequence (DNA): TGTGCCAGCCGAATGTCGGGGTCTCAAGAGACCCAGTACTTC.

For the CDR3, the DNA is TGTGCCAGCGGGTACACGGGGGCCCGGGAGACCCAGTACTTC. Its protein is CASGYTGARETQYF. The chain couples TRBV5-4 to TRBJ2-5; either TRBD1 or TRBD2 may supply D (6 bases each). Per germline, CDR1 SGHNT and CDR2 YYREEE (reference sequence). The V end lost 7 bases, the J end lost 5 bases, and 18 bases lay between the germline ends. The CDR3 runs to 14 residues.

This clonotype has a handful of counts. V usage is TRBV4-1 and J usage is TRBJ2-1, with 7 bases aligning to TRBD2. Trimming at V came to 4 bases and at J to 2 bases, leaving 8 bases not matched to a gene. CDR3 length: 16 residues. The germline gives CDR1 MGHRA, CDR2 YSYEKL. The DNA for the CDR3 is TGCGCCAGCAGCCCAACTAGCGAGAGACCCTACAATGAGCAGTTCTTC. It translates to CASSPTSERPYNEQFF.

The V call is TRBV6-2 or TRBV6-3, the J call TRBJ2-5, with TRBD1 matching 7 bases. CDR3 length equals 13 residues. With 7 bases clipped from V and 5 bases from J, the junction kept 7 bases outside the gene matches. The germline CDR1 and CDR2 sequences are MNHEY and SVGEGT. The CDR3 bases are TGTGCCAGCACAGCGACAGGGTTGGAGACCCAGTACTTC. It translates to CASTATGLETQYF.

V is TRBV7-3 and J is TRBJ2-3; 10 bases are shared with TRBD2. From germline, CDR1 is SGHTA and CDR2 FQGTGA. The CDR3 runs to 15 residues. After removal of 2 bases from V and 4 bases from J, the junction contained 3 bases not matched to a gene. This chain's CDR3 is CASSLLAGVSDTQYF. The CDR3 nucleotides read TGTGCCAGCAGCTTACTAGCGGGAGTTTCAGATACGCAGTATTTT.

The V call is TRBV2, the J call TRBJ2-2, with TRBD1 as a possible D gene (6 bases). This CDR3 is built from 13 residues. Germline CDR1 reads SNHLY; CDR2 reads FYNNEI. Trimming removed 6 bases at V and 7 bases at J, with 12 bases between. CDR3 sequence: CASRETGYGELFF. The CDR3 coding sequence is TGTGCCAGCAGAGAAACAGGGTACGGGGAGCTGTTTTTT.

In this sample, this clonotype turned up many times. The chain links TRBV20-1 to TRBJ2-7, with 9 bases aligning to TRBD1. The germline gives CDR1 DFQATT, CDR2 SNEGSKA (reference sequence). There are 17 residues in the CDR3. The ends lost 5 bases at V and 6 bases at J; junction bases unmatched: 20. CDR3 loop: CSAEGAGTGNPMGEQYF. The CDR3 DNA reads TGCAGTGCTGAGGGGGCCGGGACAGGGAACCCAATGGGCGAGCAGTACTTC.

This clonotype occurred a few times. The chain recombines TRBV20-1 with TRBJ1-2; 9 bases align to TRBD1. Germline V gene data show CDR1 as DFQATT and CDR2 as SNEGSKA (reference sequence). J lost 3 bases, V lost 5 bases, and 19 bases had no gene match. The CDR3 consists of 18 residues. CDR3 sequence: CSAAPNLGQGQTYYGYTF. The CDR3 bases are TGCAGTGCTGCGCCTAACCTGGGACAGGGCCAAACTTACTATGGCTACACCTTC.

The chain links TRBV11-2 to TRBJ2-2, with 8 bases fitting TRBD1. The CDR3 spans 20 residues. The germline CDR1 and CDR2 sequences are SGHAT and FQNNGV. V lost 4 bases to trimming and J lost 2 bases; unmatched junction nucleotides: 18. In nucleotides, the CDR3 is TGTGCCAGCAGCTATACCGGGACAGGCTTTTTGGGGGAAAACACCGGGGAGCTGTTTTTT. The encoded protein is CASSYTGTGFLGENTGELFF.

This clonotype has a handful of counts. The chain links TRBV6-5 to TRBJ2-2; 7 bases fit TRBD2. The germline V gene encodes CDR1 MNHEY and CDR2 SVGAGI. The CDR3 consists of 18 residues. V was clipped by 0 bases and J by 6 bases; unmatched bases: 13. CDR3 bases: TGTGCCAGCAGTTACTCTGGGGGACCAAGCGGGAAGGCCGGGGAGCTGTTTTTT. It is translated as CASSYSGGPSGKAGELFF.

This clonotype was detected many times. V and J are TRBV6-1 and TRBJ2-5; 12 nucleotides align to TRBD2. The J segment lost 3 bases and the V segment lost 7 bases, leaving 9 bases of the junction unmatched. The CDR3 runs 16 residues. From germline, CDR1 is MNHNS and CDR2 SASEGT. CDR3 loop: CASTGLTSGGKETQYF. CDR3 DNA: TGTGCCAGCACAGGGCTGACTAGCGGGGGAAAAGAGACCCAGTACTTC.

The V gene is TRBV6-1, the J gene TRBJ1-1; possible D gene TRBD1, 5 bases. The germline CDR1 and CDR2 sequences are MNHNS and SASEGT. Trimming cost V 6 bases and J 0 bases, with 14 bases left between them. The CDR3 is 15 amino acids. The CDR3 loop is CASRTRRTMNTEAFF. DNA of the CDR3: TGTGCCAGCAGAACGAGACGGACAATGAACACTGAAGCTTTCTTT.

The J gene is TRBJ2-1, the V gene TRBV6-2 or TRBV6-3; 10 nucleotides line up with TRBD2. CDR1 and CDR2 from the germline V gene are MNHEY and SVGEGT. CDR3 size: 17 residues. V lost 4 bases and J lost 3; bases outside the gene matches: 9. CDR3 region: CASSLAGGKTHYNEQFF. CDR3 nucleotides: TGTGCCAGCAGTTTAGCGGGAGGTAAAACCCACTACAATGAGCAGTTCTTC.

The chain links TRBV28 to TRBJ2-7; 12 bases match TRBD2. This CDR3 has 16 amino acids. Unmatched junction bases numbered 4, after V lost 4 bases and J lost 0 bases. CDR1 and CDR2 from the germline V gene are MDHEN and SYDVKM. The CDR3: CASSSWTSGTSYEQYF. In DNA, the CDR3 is TGTGCCAGCAGTTCTTGGACTAGCGGGACCTCCTACGAGCAGTACTTC.

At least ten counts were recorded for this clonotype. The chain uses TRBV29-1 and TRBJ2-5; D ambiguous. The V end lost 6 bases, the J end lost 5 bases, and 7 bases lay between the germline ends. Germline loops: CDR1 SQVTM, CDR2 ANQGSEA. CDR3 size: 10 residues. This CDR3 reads CSVFSETQYF. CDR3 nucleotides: TGCAGCGTATTTTCTGAGACCCAGTACTTC.

CDR3 sequence: CASGTRDKNTGELFF. CDR3 nucleotide sequence: TGTGCCAGCGGGACCCGGGACAAGAACACCGGGGAGCTGTTTTTT. V and J are TRBV12-3 or TRBV12-4 and TRBJ2-2, with D tentatively TRBD1 (6 bases). The CDR3 runs 15 residues. The germline V and J ends were trimmed by 8 bases and 1 base, with 14 bases remaining between them.

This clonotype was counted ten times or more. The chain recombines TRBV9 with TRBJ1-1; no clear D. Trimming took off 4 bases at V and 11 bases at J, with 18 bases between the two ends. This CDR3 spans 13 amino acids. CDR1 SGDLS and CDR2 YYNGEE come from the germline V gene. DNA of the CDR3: TGTGCCAGCAGCCCCGTCCTTGGTGCACGGGCTTTCTTT. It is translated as CASSPVLGARAFF. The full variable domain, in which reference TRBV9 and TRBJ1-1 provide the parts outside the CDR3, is DSGVTQTPKHLITATGQRVTLRCSPRSGDLSVYWYQQSLDQGLQFLIQYYNGEERAKGNILERFSAQQFPDLHSELNLSSLELGDSALYFCASSPVLGARAFFGQGTRLTVV.

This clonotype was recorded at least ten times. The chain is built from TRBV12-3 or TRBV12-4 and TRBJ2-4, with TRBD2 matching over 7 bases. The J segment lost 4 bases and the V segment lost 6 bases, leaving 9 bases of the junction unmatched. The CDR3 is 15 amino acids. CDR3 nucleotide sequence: TGTGCCAGCAGCGCCCCGTCTAGCGGAAAAAACATTCAGTACTTC. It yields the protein CASSAPSSGKNIQYF.

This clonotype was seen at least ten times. The CDR3 here is CASSLSRAGNTEAFF. The CDR3 DNA reads TGTGCCAGCAGCCTAAGCAGAGCCGGGAACACTGAAGCTTTCTTT. The V gene is TRBV7-2, the J gene TRBJ1-1, with unresolved D. V lost 5 bases, J lost 1 base, and 14 bases lay in between. CDR1 is SGHTA and CDR2 is FQGNSA in the germline V gene. The CDR3 extends over 15 amino acids.

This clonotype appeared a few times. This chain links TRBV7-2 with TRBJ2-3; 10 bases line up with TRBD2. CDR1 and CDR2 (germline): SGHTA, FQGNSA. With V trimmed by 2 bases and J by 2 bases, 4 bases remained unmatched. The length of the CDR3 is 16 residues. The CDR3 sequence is CASSLRLAGVTDTQYF. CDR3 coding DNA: TGTGCCAGCAGCTTAAGGCTAGCGGGGGTCACAGATACGCAGTATTTT.

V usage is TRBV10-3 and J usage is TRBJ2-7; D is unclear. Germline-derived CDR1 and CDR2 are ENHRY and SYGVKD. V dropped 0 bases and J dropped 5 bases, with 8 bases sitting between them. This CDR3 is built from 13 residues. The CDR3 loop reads CAISESEGNEQYF. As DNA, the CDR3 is TGTGCCATCAGTGAGTCTGAAGGAAACGAGCAGTACTTC.

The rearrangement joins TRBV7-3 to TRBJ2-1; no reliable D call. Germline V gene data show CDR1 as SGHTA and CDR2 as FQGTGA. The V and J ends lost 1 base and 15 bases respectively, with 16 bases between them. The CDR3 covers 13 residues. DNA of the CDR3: TGTGCCAGCAGCTTAAATTCCGAACCGATGTTGTTCTTC. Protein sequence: CASSLNSEPMLFF. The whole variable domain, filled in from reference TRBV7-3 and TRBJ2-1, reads GAGVSQTPSNKVTEKGKYVELRCDPISGHTALYWYRQSLGQGPEFLIYFQGTGAADDSGLPNDRFFAVRPEGSVSTLKIQRTERGDSAVYLCASSLNSEPMLFFGPGTRLTVL.